These 11 T cell receptor beta chains came from one sample sequenced in a study of identical twins. TCRdb independently ran MiXCR on the 5' RACE reads; one entry per CDR3 protein. This table holds roughly 480,000 distinct CDR3 sequences, 24% found once. This sample also appeared in a second study, on T cells expressing NK-cell markers.

The specimen was CD4+ T cells sorted from blood. These receptors were taken from a young woman in good health.

V is TRBV6-5 and J is TRBJ1-4; TRBD1 is a possible D gene (5 bases). V dropped 3 bases and J dropped 3 bases, with 11 bases sitting between them. The CDR3 has 15 amino acids. CDR1 and CDR2 (germline): MNHEY, SVGAGI. The CDR3 protein is CASSYRGLSNEKLFF. The CDR3 DNA is TGTGCCAGCAGTTATCGGGGACTTTCTAATGAAAAACTGTTTTTT.

This clonotype has only a few counts. This rearrangement joins TRBV5-1 to TRBJ1-2; D uncertain. The CDR3 loop spans 13 amino acids. V shed 1 base and J shed 4 bases, with 8 bases lying between them. CDR1 and CDR2 (germline): SGHRS, YFSETQ. The CDR3 loop reads CASSLTLRYGYTF. CDR3 bases: TGCGCCAGCAGCTTGACCCTCCGCTATGGCTACACCTTC.

The CDR3 nucleotides read TGTGCCAGCAGCCCTAGCCGGCAGGTGACTTTAGTGTACGAGCAGTACTTC. Translated: CASSPSRQVTLVYEQYF. The genes are TRBV7-2 and TRBJ2-7; TRBD2 is a possible D gene (5 bases). The CDR3 runs 17 residues. Germline-derived CDR1 and CDR2 are SGHTA and FQGNSA. V shed 5 bases and J shed 4 bases, with 24 bases lying between them.

The table lists this clonotype with a few counts. CDR3 loop: CASKFIDPGGETQYF. The DNA for the CDR3 is TGTGCCAGCAAGTTTATCGATCCAGGGGGAGAGACCCAGTACTTC. The chain is built from TRBV27 and TRBJ2-5, with 7 positions matching TRBD1. Germline V gene sequence: CDR1 MNHEY, CDR2 SMNVEV (reference sequence). CDR3 length: 15 amino acids. The ends lost 7 bases at V and 4 bases at J; junction bases unmatched: 12.

The CDR3 coding sequence is TGTGCCAGCAGATCAAGTCTGGGGTCAGGCACAGATACGCAGTATTTT. It yields the protein CASRSSLGSGTDTQYF. V is TRBV7-2 and J is TRBJ2-3; D is unresolved. Trimming cost V 6 bases and J 1 base, with 17 bases left between them. This CDR3 has 16 residues. Germline V gene lookup returns CDR1 SGHTA and CDR2 FQGNSA.

The gene calls are TRBV5-6 and TRBJ1-2; D remains unclear. The ends were cut back, 4 bases at V and 4 bases at J, with 8 bases in the middle. Germline assignment: CDR1 SGHDT and CDR2 YYEEEE. CDR3 length equals 12 residues. As DNA, the CDR3 is TGTGCCAGCAGCACCTCCTTCTATGGCTACACCTTC. Residues: CASSTSFYGYTF. The entire variable domain, with the rest obtained from reference TRBV5-6 and TRBJ1-2, is as follows: DAGVTQSPTHLIKTRGQQVTLRCSPKSGHDTVSWYQQALGQGPQFIFQYYEEEERQRGNFPDRFSGHQFPNYSSELNVNALLLGDSALYLCASSTSFYGYTFGSGTRLTVV.

This sequence joins TRBV6-2 or TRBV6-3 and TRBJ2-1; 9 bases fit TRBD2. This CDR3 has 17 amino acids. V dropped 7 bases and J dropped 2; count of bases not matched to a gene: 12. Per the germline V gene, CDR1 is MNHEY and CDR2 is SVGEGT. This CDR3 is CASTHRASGKTYNEQFF. DNA for the CDR3: TGTGCCAGCACCCACAGGGCTAGCGGGAAAACCTACAATGAGCAGTTCTTC.

This clonotype was counted a few times. The gene calls are TRBV5-1 and TRBJ2-5; D remains unclear. With 0 bases removed from V and 0 bases from J, the gap between germline ends came to 9 bases. This CDR3 comprises 15 residues. The germline V gene encodes CDR1 SGHRS and CDR2 YFSETQ. CDR3 in DNA: TGCGCCAGCAGCTTGGCCCGGGCGGACCAAGAGACCCAGTACTTC. It specifies CASSLARADQETQYF.

The chain links TRBV10-3 to TRBJ2-1, with 7 bases that match TRBD1. Germline loops: CDR1 ENHRY, CDR2 SYGVKD. The CDR3 is 15 amino acids. Trimming removed 4 bases from V and 0 bases from J; junction bases left unmatched: 3. The CDR3 coding sequence is TGTGCCATCAGTGGGGGACAGAGCTCCTACAATGAGCAGTTCTTC. Its protein is CAISGGQSSYNEQFF.

The CDR3 protein is CASRLGDPKREQYF. The CDR3 DNA follows: TGTGCCAGCAGACTCGGGGACCCTAAAAGGGAGCAGTACTTC. V is TRBV6-2 or TRBV6-3 and J is TRBJ2-7; D is perhaps TRBD1 or TRBD2 (5 bases each). CDR3 length equals 14 residues. Trimming took 6 bases from V and 7 from J, leaving 19 bases between them. Germline CDR1 reads MNHEY; CDR2 reads SVGEGT.

The rearrangement uses TRBV12-3 or TRBV12-4 and TRBJ2-3; no clear D gene. The CDR3 runs 14 residues. Trimming took off 6 bases at V and 0 bases at J, with 10 bases between the two ends. The CDR3 protein is CASRALTSTDTQYF. The CDR3 nucleotides are TGTGCCAGCAGGGCATTGACAAGCACAGATACGCAGTATTTT.